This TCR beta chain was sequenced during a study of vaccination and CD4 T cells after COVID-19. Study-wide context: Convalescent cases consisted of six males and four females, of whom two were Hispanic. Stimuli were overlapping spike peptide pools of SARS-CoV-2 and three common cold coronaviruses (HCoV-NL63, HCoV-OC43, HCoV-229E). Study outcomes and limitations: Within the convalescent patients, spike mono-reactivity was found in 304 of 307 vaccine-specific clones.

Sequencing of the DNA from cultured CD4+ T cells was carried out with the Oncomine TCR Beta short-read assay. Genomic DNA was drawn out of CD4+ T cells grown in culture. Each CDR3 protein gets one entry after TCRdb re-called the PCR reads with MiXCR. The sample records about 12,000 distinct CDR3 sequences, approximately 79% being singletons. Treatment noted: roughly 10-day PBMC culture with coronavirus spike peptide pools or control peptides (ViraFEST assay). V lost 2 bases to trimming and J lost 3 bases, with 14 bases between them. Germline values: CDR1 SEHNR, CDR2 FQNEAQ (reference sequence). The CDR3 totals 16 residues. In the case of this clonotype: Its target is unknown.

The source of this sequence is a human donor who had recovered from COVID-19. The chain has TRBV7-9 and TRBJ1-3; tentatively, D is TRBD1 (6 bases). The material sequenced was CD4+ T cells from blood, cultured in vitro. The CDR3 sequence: CASSLPVGGHGNTIYF. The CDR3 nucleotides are TGTGCCAGCAGCTTACCGGTGGGGGGCCATGGAAACACCATATATTTT.